Presented here are 25 T cell receptor beta chains from one specimen sequenced in a study of low-dose radiotherapy and immunotherapy resistance in tumors. The sample's time point: before trial treatment. Alpha and beta chains were covered, as first-strand cDNA relied on TRAV- and TRBV-specific primers. With a constant-region primer and a V-primer adapter, TCRs were subjected to around 18 PCR cycles of amplification. MiXCR was run by TCRdb on the reads, yielding one entry per CDR3 protein. The table lists 45,000 to 75,000 distinct CDR3 sequences, under 30% of them singletons. This specimen was PBMCs, taken before treatment. All receptors come from a male donor with prostate cancer.

V and J are TRBV5-1 and TRBJ2-1; 14 bases map to TRBD2. CDR3 size: 16 residues. Germline V CDR1 and CDR2: SGHRS, YFSETQ. V was pared by 4 bases and J by 4 bases, with 4 bases of the junction left unmatched. This chain's CDR3 is CASSHRTSGGYNEQFF. The DNA of the CDR3 is TGCGCCAGCAGCCACCGGACTAGCGGGGGGTACAATGAGCAGTTCTTC.

As concerns this clonotype: At one boundary the junction diverges from the germline segment, which might be a read error. The V and J genes are TRBV30 and TRBJ2-4; possibly TRBD2 for D (6 bases). The germline gives CDR1 GTSNPN, CDR2 SVGIG (reference sequence). This CDR3 spans 13 amino acids. The CDR3: CAWSVLAREPPFF. CDR3 sequence (DNA): TGTGCCTGGAGTGTACTTGCCCGGGAGCCGCCTTTCTTC.

This clonotype was observed many times. This chain links TRBV30 with TRBJ2-2; 7 nucleotides agree with TRBD1. CDR3 size: 15 residues. The ends lost 3 bases at V and 5 bases at J; junction bases unmatched: 9. Germline-derived CDR1 and CDR2 are GTSNPN and SVGIG (reference sequence). CDR3 protein: CAWRQGVRPTGELFF. In nucleotides, the CDR3 is TGTGCCTGGAGGCAGGGGGTACGTCCGACCGGGGAGCTGTTTTTT. Looking up the rest from reference TRBV30 and TRBJ2-2 gives the full variable domain: SQTIHQWPATLVQPVGSPLSLECTVEGTSNPNLYWYRQAAGRGLQLLFYSVGIGQISSEVPQNLSASRPQDRQFILSSKKLLLSDSGFYLCAWRQGVRPTGELFFGEGSRLTVL.

This clonotype was seen ten or more times. The CDR3 loop is CASSSVGSSYNEQFF. CDR3 bases: TGTGCCAGCAGCTCAGTGGGGAGCTCCTACAATGAGCAGTTCTTC. The chain links TRBV11-2 to TRBJ2-1, with TRBD2 as a possible D gene (5 bases). Trimming stripped 4 bases from V and 0 bases from J, with 10 bases between. Germline CDR1 is SGHAT and CDR2 is FQNNGV. The CDR3 has 15 amino acids.

This clonotype was detected ten times or more. V usage is TRBV19 and J usage is TRBJ1-2, with 9 bases fitting TRBD1. The V segment lost 7 bases and the J segment 8 bases; nucleotides outside the gene matches: 11. CDR3 length: 14 residues. Germline V gene sequence: CDR1 LNHDA, CDR2 SQIVND (reference sequence). The CDR3 DNA sequence: TGTGCCAGTACCCTGGACAGGGGAAGAGGAGGCTACACCTTC. This encodes CASTLDRGRGGYTF.

Note on this clonotype: A far larger clone is off by one base, so a read error is likely. The J gene is TRBJ2-1, the V gene TRBV4-1, with 7 bases fitting TRBD1. Germline CDR1 and CDR2: MGHRA and YSYEKL. The CDR3 sequence is 12 residues long. DNA of the CDR3: TGTGCCAGCAGCCTCGCAGGGGGTGAGCAGTTCTTC. Amino acids: CASSLAGGEQFF.

This clonotype showed up many times. This chain connects TRBV12-3 or TRBV12-4 to TRBJ2-7; D remains unclear. V was pared by 1 base and J by 3 bases, with 7 bases between. This CDR3 is built from 13 residues. CDR3 region: CASSLDPNYEQYF. Written as DNA, the CDR3 is TGTGCCAGCAGTTTAGACCCAAACTACGAGCAGTACTTC.

With respect to this clonotype: This likely traces to a read error, being one base from a far larger clone. For the CDR3, the DNA is TGCGCCAGCAGCTCTGGGCTGAATCATCTTACCTACGAGCAGTTCTTC. It codes for CASSSGLNHLTYEQFF. The chain carries TRBV5-1 and TRBJ2-1; D gene ambiguous. Trimming pared 3 bases from V and 10 bases from J, leaving 23 bases between. Looked up from germline, CDR1 is SGHRS and CDR2 is YFSETQ. The CDR3 length is 16 residues. Full variable domain (rest looked up from reference TRBV5-1 and TRBJ2-1): KAGVTQTPRYLIKTRGQQVTLSCSPISGHRSVSWYQQTPGQGLQFLFEYFSETQRNKGNFPGRFSGRQFSNSRSEMNVSTLELGDSALYLCASSSGLNHLTYEQFFGPGTRLTVL.

The chain joins TRBV21-1 to TRBJ2-1; the table's TRBD1 call for D was not verified on the DNA. TRBV21-1 is a recognized pseudogene. This CDR3 is built from 12 residues. The CDR3 is CASSKSVHEQFF. DNA of the CDR3: TGTGCCAGCAGCAAATCTGTCCATGAGCAGTTCTTC.

This clonotype was recorded at least ten times. The chain recombines TRBV7-9 with TRBJ1-1; 8 nucleotides align to TRBD1. The junction had 8 bases not matched to a gene; V was cut back by 2 bases and J by 0 bases. CDR1 SEHNR and CDR2 FQNEAQ come from the germline V gene (reference sequence). This CDR3 has 17 amino acids. The CDR3 sequence: CASSLLGQGLMNTEAFF. In DNA form, the CDR3 reads TGTGCCAGCAGCTTACTCGGACAGGGCCTCATGAACACTGAAGCTTTCTTT.

This clonotype was picked up many times. J is TRBJ1-2 and V is TRBV5-1, with D possibly being TRBD1 (5 bases). Germline assignment: CDR1 SGHRS and CDR2 YFSETQ. CDR3 length: 12 residues. Trimming cost V 4 bases and J 7 bases, with 11 bases left between them. The CDR3 reads CASSREGTGYTF. As DNA, the CDR3 is TGCGCCAGCAGCCGCGAGGGGACTGGCTACACCTTC.

Concerning this clonotype itself: A much bigger clone sits one base away, suggesting this may be a read error. The chain joins TRBV7-6 to TRBJ1-1, with D possibly being TRBD1 (6 bases). Germline CDR1 and CDR2: SGHVS and FNYEAQ. The CDR3 consists of 15 residues. This CDR3 is CASSSGGGINTEACF. DNA for the CDR3: TGTGCCAGCAGCTCCGGAGGGGGGATTAACACTGAAGCTTGCTTT.

This clonotype was found many times. The chain links TRBV29-1 to TRBJ2-5, with D uncertain. CDR3 length equals 12 residues. V was cut by 6 bases and J by 5 bases, with 13 bases left in between. Looked up from germline, CDR1 is SQVTM and CDR2 is ANQGSEA. CDR3 bases: TGCAGCGTGTCAGGACCCCCGGAGACCCAGTACTTC. It encodes CSVSGPPETQYF. The full variable domain, its missing parts supplied by reference TRBV29-1 and TRBJ2-5, is SAVISQKPSRDICQRGTSLTIQCQVDSQVTMMFWYRQQPGQSLTLIATANQGSEATYESGFVIDKFPISRPNLTFSTLTVSNMSPEDSSIYLCSVSGPPETQYFGPGTRLLVL.

This clonotype was counted at least ten times. The CDR3 spells CASTPPPTMNTEAFF. The CDR3 nucleotides are TGTGCCAGCACTCCACCCCCCACAATGAACACTGAAGCTTTCTTT. The chain employs TRBV28 and TRBJ1-1; D remains ambiguous. In germline, CDR1 is MDHEN, CDR2 SYDVKM. Trimming cost V 7 bases and J 0 bases, with 15 bases left between them. This CDR3 is 15 amino acids long.

This clonotype was counted at least ten times. This sequence joins TRBV5-1 and TRBJ2-2; tentative D call: TRBD1 (6 bases). V shed 1 base and J shed 7 bases, with 11 bases lying between them. The germline CDR1 and CDR2 sequences are SGHRS and YFSETQ. The CDR3 contains 14 residues. The CDR3 DNA sequence: TGCGCCAGCAGCTTGCAGGGGTCCGGCGGGGAGCTGTTTTTT. Residues: CASSLQGSGGELFF. Looking up the rest from reference TRBV5-1 and TRBJ2-2 gives the full variable domain: KAGVTQTPRYLIKTRGQQVTLSCSPISGHRSVSWYQQTPGQGLQFLFEYFSETQRNKGNFPGRFSGRQFSNSRSEMNVSTLELGDSALYLCASSLQGSGGELFFGEGSRLTVL.

This clonotype was seen repeatedly, ten times or more. The genes are TRBV7-9 and TRBJ2-2; the match to TRBD2 covers 14 bases. Looked up from germline, CDR1 is SEHNR and CDR2 is FQNEAQ (reference sequence). The CDR3 totals 18 residues. J gave up 0 bases and V 5 bases, and 5 bases lay outside the gene matches. This chain's CDR3 is CASSPGLAGATNTGELFF. Written as DNA, the CDR3 is TGTGCCAGCAGCCCGGGACTAGCGGGAGCCACGAACACCGGGGAGCTGTTTTTT.

This clonotype was counted ten times or more. The chain employs TRBV11-2 and TRBJ2-3; TRBD1 matches at 7 bases. Germline CDR1 is SGHAT and CDR2 is FQNNGV. With V trimmed by 5 bases and J by 5 bases, 10 bases remained unmatched. This CDR3 contains 15 residues. CDR3 sequence reads: CASSKQGRQRDTQYF. The CDR3 DNA is TGTGCCAGCAGCAAACAGGGGCGGCAGAGAGATACGCAGTATTTT.

In its sample, this clonotype was seen many times. J is TRBJ2-1 and V is TRBV29-1; TRBD2 is a possible D gene (7 bases). CDR1 and CDR2 (germline): SQVTM, ANQGSEA. Trimming took 6 bases from V and 8 from J, leaving 17 bases between them. The length of the CDR3 is 13 residues. The CDR3 bases are TGCAGCGTCCGTGGGGGGGCGCGGGATGAGCAGTTCTTC. Amino acid sequence: CSVRGGARDEQFF.

With respect to this clonotype: One end of the junction fails to match germline, which may point to a read error. This chain connects TRBV5-1 to TRBJ2-1; the D gene is possibly TRBD1 (6 bases). Germline V gives CDR1 SGHRS, CDR2 YFSETQ. The length of the CDR3 is 15 residues. Here the CDR3 DNA reads TGTGCCAGCAGCTTGACCCCCAGGGGACACAATGAGCAGTTCTTC. This translates into CASSLTPRGHNEQFF.

The chain couples TRBV28 to TRBJ2-7; TRBD1 matches at 8 bases. After removal of 6 bases from V and 5 bases from J, the junction contained 9 bases not matched to a gene. CDR1 and CDR2 (germline): MDHEN, SYDVKM. The CDR3 runs 14 residues. This CDR3 is CASRQGQGANEQYF. The DNA of the CDR3 is TGTGCCAGCAGGCAGGGGCAGGGGGCCAACGAGCAGTACTTC. The entire variable domain, with the rest obtained from reference TRBV28 and TRBJ2-7, is as follows: DVKVTQSSRYLVKRTGEKVFLECVQDMDHENMFWYRQDPGLGLRLIYFSYDVKMKEKGDIPEGYSVSREKKERFSLILESASTNQTSMYLCASRQGQGANEQYFGPGTRLTVT.

This clonotype was recorded many times. The chain carries TRBV5-4 and TRBJ2-7; 13 positions agree with TRBD2. In germline, CDR1 is SGHNT, CDR2 YYREEE (reference sequence). The CDR3 has 15 residues. J lost 7 bases, V lost 1 base, and 5 bases had no gene match. In DNA form, the CDR3 reads TGTGCCAGCAGCTTGCCGGGGACTAGCGGGAATGAGCAGTACTTC. Protein sequence: CASSLPGTSGNEQYF.

This clonotype was detected many times. V usage is TRBV20-1 and J usage is TRBJ1-1, with a tentative D call TRBD1 (5 bases). The CDR3 is made up of 9 amino acids. CDR1 and CDR2 from the germline V gene are DFQATT and SNEGSKA (reference sequence). The CDR3 reads CRGGAEAFF. CDR3 sequence (DNA): TGCAGGGGGGGGGCTGAAGCTTTCTTT.

The chain employs TRBV27 and TRBJ1-1; 9 bases align to TRBD1. J was trimmed by 0 bases and V by 6 bases; bases with no gene match: 5. CDR3 length: 15 amino acids. Germline loops: CDR1 MNHEY, CDR2 SMNVEV (reference sequence). The DNA of the CDR3 is TGTGCCAGCAGCCGGACAGGGGTTATGAACACTGAAGCTTTCTTT. Protein sequence: CASSRTGVMNTEAFF.

This clonotype was counted ten times or more. The gene calls are TRBV20-1 and TRBJ2-2, with 7 nucleotides matching TRBD2. Trimming took 3 bases from V and 6 from J; bases not matched to a gene: 4. The germline CDR1 and CDR2 sequences are DFQATT and SNEGSKA (reference sequence). The CDR3 is 13 residues long. CDR3: CSASFRGAGELFF. The CDR3, as DNA: TGCAGTGCTAGTTTTCGGGGGGCCGGGGAGCTGTTTTTT.

About this clonotype: Only one base separates this from a far larger clonotype, so it likely reflects a read error. The CDR3 loop is CASSQTSGRGSIYEQFF. CDR3 nucleotide sequence: TGTGCCAGCAGCCAGACTAGCGGGAGAGGAAGTATTTACGAGCAGTTCTTC. V usage is TRBV27 and J usage is TRBJ2-1; 12 bases fit TRBD2. The V gene end was trimmed by 6 bases and the J gene end by 10 bases; junction bases not matched to a gene: 16. The CDR3 spans 17 residues. Germline V gives CDR1 MNHEY, CDR2 SMNVEV (reference sequence).